One and the same sample provided the 10 T cell receptor beta chains below, sequenced in a study of blood T cell repertoires in COVID-19. Sequencing used immunoSEQ multiplex PCR; TCRdb keeps in-frame clones, though not all of them. The table has about 14,000 clones, around 89% seen once. The sequenced sample consisted of peripheral blood. These receptors were taken from a human donor with active COVID-19. The donor label of this sample is uncertain.

This clone was counted between two and nine times. The rearrangement links TRBV5-4 to TRBJ2-5; D remains unclear. Trimming pared 1 base from V and 5 bases from J, leaving 9 bases between. The CDR3 length is 13 residues. Germline loops: CDR1 SGHNT, CDR2 YYREEE (reference sequence). The CDR3 region is CASSLLSSETQYF. CDR3 nucleotide sequence: TGTGCCAGCAGCTTGTTGAGTAGCGAGACCCAGTACTTC.

The gene calls are TRBV5-1 and TRBJ2-7; a possible D gene is TRBD1 (6 bases). V lost 4 bases and J lost 2, with 16 bases in between. The CDR3 runs 15 residues. Per germline, CDR1 SGHRS and CDR2 YFSETQ. DNA of the CDR3: TGCGCCAGCAGCCTGGGGGCCGGTCGAGCCTACGAGCAGTACTTC. This translates into CASSLGAGRAYEQYF. The complete variable domain, with remaining parts taken from reference TRBV5-1 and TRBJ2-7, reads KAGVTQTPRYLIKTRGQQVTLSCSPISGHRSVSWYQQTPGQGLQFLFEYFSETQRNKGNFPGRFSGRQFSNSRSEMNVSTLELGDSALYLCASSLGAGRAYEQYFGPGTRLTVT.

This chain links TRBV30 with TRBJ2-5; 8 positions agree with TRBD1. The CDR3 totals 14 residues. Losses at the gene ends were 3 bases for V and 5 bases for J; bases not matched to a gene: 8. In germline, CDR1 is GTSNPN, CDR2 SVGIG (reference sequence). The CDR3 nucleotides read TGTGCCTGGAGGGCAGGGGGCTTTGGGGAGACCCAGTACTTC. It codes for CAWRAGGFGETQYF.

The V call is TRBV4-1, the J call TRBJ2-5, with D possibly TRBD1 on 6 matching bases. The CDR3 contains 15 residues. The V gene lost 0 bases and the J gene lost 2 bases, with 10 bases spanning the gap. CDR1 MGHRA and CDR2 YSYEKL come from the germline V gene. CDR3 residues: CASSQDEGVQETQYF. CDR3 DNA: TGCGCCAGCAGCCAAGATGAGGGGGTACAAGAGACCCAGTACTTC.

The chain recombines TRBV3-1 (or the pseudogene TRBV3-2) with TRBJ2-5; 7 nucleotides agree with TRBD1. Trimming at V came to 0 bases and at J to 0 bases, leaving 1 base not matched to a gene. CDR3 length equals 15 residues. Germline CDR1 is LGHDT and CDR2 is YNNKEL (reference sequence). In DNA form, the CDR3 reads TGTGCCAGCAGCCAAGAACAGGGGTACCAAGAGACCCAGTACTTC. Amino acid sequence: CASSQEQGYQETQYF.

The chain carries TRBV24-1 and TRBJ2-3; TRBD1 is a possible D gene (6 bases). Trimming removed 6 bases at V and 5 bases at J, with 11 bases between. CDR1 and CDR2 from the germline V gene are KGHDR and SFDVKD. The CDR3 has 13 residues. The DNA of the CDR3 is TGTGCCACCAGTCAACAGGGCATAGATACGCAGTATTTT. Protein sequence: CATSQQGIDTQYF.

This clone was detected only once. The J gene is TRBJ2-1, the V gene TRBV6-6, with a possible D match to TRBD1 (6 bases). The CDR3 has 15 amino acids. Germline V lookup: CDR1 MNHNY, CDR2 SVGAGI (reference sequence). V was trimmed by 6 bases and J by 2 bases, leaving 14 bases between them. The CDR3 nucleotides read TGTGCCAGCAGCTATAACAGGGTGGCCTACAATGAGCAGTTCTTC. It yields the protein CASSYNRVAYNEQFF.

The chain links TRBV3-1 (or the pseudogene TRBV3-2) to TRBJ1-1; 7 bases are a match to TRBD1. The CDR3 is 13 amino acids. The germline V gene has CDR1 LGHDT and CDR2 YNNKEL (reference sequence). J gave up 11 bases and V 0 bases, and 6 bases lay outside the gene matches. Written as DNA, the CDR3 is TGTGCCAGCAGCCAAGATAAGGCAGGGGGGGCTTTCTTT. As protein: CASSQDKAGGAFF.

This chain links TRBV6-2 or TRBV6-3 with TRBJ2-3; possibly TRBD1 for D (6 bases). This CDR3 region has 15 residues. Germline CDR1 is MNHEY and CDR2 is SVGEGT. Trimming pared 0 bases from V and 3 bases from J, leaving 10 bases between. The CDR3 protein is CASSYSSTGTDTQYF. CDR3 sequence (DNA): TGTGCCAGCAGTTACTCGAGCACAGGGACAGATACGCAGTATTTT.

This clone turned up a few times. The V and J genes are TRBV11-2 and TRBJ2-2, with D possibly being TRBD1 (6 bases). The germline gives CDR1 SGHAT, CDR2 FQNNGV. This CDR3 spans 18 amino acids. V was cut by 5 bases and J by 0 bases, with 19 bases left in between. CDR3 protein: CASSPRGGSAANTGELFF. CDR3 DNA: TGTGCCAGCAGCCCCCGAGGGGGTAGCGCCGCGAACACCGGGGAGCTGTTTTTT.